This T cell receptor beta chain appears in the sequencing data of a study of OX40 agonist ivuxolimab in advanced cancers. Study results and limitations: Those patients achieving a partial response at 0.1-3.0 mg/kg showed among the lowest clonal expansion.

About this clone: Antigen unknown.

Only in-frame clones appear in the TCRdb table, and some are missing; sequencing was by immunoSEQ multiplex PCR. The sample comprises more than 60,000 clones, about 81% of which are singletons, and over 4% rests with the top ten. The CDR3 extends over 15 amino acids. Germline assignment: CDR1 MNHNY and CDR2 SVGAGI (reference sequence). J gave up 5 bases and V 6 bases, and 10 bases lay outside the gene matches. Sequenced here: CD4+ or CD8+ T cells sorted from blood, sampled in a trial of the OX40 agonist ivuxolimab. The chain recombines TRBV6-6 with TRBJ2-5; 9 bases line up with TRBD1. This sequence was found in an adult with an advanced solid tumor such as melanoma, head and neck, liver or kidney cancer. The CDR3 sequence: CASSPGQGWRETQYF. The DNA of the CDR3 is TGTGCCAGCAGCCCGGGACAGGGTTGGCGGGAGACCCAGTACTTC.